Following are 29 T cell receptor beta chains from one sample sequenced in a study of Ad26.COV2.S vaccination and SARS-CoV-2 variants. Treatment specified: around 19 received Ad26.COV2.S at low or high dose, single or two shots; roughly 5 received placebo; per-sample allocation not given. Repertoires come from day 63 after the first vaccine or placebo injection. Sequencing used immunoSEQ multiplex PCR; TCRdb keeps in-frame clones, though not all of them. The table includes 500,000 or so clones, approximately 90% detected once. Source: peripheral blood, taken in a trial of Ad26.COV2.S vaccine versus placebo. The receptors shown here come from a person between 18 and 65 years old who received the Ad26.COV2.S COVID-19 vaccine or a placebo.

The V and J genes are TRBV27 and TRBJ1-5; D gene unclear. Per the germline V gene, CDR1 is MNHEY and CDR2 is SMNVEV (reference sequence). The CDR3 covers 15 residues. The V end was cut by 5 bases, the J end by 4 bases, with 15 bases between. CDR3 sequence reads: CASSPLRAENQPQHF. CDR3 DNA sequence: TGTGCCAGCAGTCCCCTACGTGCCGAGAATCAGCCCCAGCATTTT.

The chain uses TRBV7-8 and TRBJ2-7; TRBD2 might be the D (5 bases). CDR1 is SGHVS and CDR2 is FQNEAQ in the germline V gene. The CDR3 totals 13 residues. V shed 1 base and J shed 6 bases, with 10 bases lying between them. CDR3 DNA: TGTGCCAGCAGCTTAGATGGGCGGGCCGAGCAGTACTTC. It specifies CASSLDGRAEQYF. Full variable domain (remainder filled in from reference TRBV7-8 and TRBJ2-7): GAGVSQSPRYKVAKRGQDVALRCDPISGHVSLFWYQQALGQGPEFLTYFQNEAQLDKSGLPSDRFFAERPEGSVSTLKIQRTQQEDSAVYLCASSLDGRAEQYFGPGTRLTVT.

The chain uses TRBV24-1 and TRBJ1-5; D remains ambiguous. Germline-derived CDR1 and CDR2 are KGHDR and SFDVKD. V was clipped by 5 bases and J by 2 bases, with 9 bases between them. This CDR3 has 14 residues. CDR3 sequence reads: CATSAGVGNQPQHF. CDR3 nucleotides: TGTGCCACCAGTGCTGGGGTTGGCAATCAGCCCCAGCATTTT.

The genes are TRBV15 and TRBJ2-4, with a weak D call TRBD1 (6 bases). This CDR3 spans 15 amino acids. The V end lost 1 base, the J end lost 8 bases, and 15 bases lay between the germline ends. Looked up from germline, CDR1 is LNHNV and CDR2 is YYDKDF (reference sequence). As DNA, the CDR3 is TGTGCCACCAGCAGAGGAACAGGGCCGACCCACATTCAGTACTTC. Translation gives CATSRGTGPTHIQYF.

The rearrangement uses TRBV20-1 and TRBJ1-2; D not certain. The CDR3 sequence is 11 residues long. Trimming left V 6 bases short and J 4 bases short, with 9 bases between. Looked up from germline, CDR1 is DFQATT and CDR2 is SNEGSKA (reference sequence). CDR3 protein: CSAQRIYGYTF. CDR3 DNA: TGCAGTGCCCAACGAATCTATGGCTACACCTTC.

V is TRBV12-3 or TRBV12-4 and J is TRBJ2-5; unclear D gene. V was clipped by 6 bases and J by 10 bases, with 15 bases between them. The CDR3 length is 12 residues. The CDR3 reads CASSSLLGDQYF. CDR3 DNA: TGTGCCAGCAGCTCGCTACTTGGGGACCAGTACTTC.

This chain connects TRBV11-3 to TRBJ2-2, with TRBD1 as a possible D gene (5 bases). Per germline, CDR1 SGHNT and CDR2 YENEEA. Trimming cost V 4 bases and J 6 bases, with 15 bases left between them. There are 15 residues in the CDR3. The CDR3 DNA reads TGTGCCAGCAGCTCGTACTCAGGGCGTGCCGGGGAGCTGTTTTTT. This gives the protein CASSSYSGRAGELFF.

This rearrangement joins TRBV11-2 to TRBJ1-3; 11 bases agree with TRBD1. Looked up from germline, CDR1 is SGHAT and CDR2 is FQNNGV. The V gene end was trimmed by 6 bases and the J gene end by 4 bases; junction bases not matched to a gene: 5. The CDR3 consists of 15 residues. The CDR3 sequence is CASRRTGGSGNTIYF. CDR3 nucleotide sequence: TGTGCCAGCAGAAGGACAGGGGGCTCAGGAAACACCATATATTTT.

The V and J genes are TRBV7-2 and TRBJ1-2; D may be TRBD1 (6 bases). The germline V gene has CDR1 SGHTA and CDR2 FQGNSA. V lost 4 bases and J lost 4, with 22 bases in between. The length of the CDR3 is 17 residues. In DNA form, the CDR3 reads TGTGCCAGCAGCTCGATTCCCAGACAGGCCTCAATCTATGGCTACACCTTC. Translated, it gives CASSSIPRQASIYGYTF.

The V call is TRBV19, the J call TRBJ1-2; 8 positions match TRBD1. Germline loops: CDR1 LNHDA, CDR2 SQIVND (reference sequence). V trimming: 4 bases; J trimming: 7 bases; junction bases outside the gene matches: 11. The CDR3 runs to 15 residues. The CDR3 sequence: CASSTRGQGSAGYTF. CDR3 nucleotide sequence: TGTGCCAGTAGTACCCGAGGACAGGGAAGTGCTGGCTACACCTTC.

CDR3 residues: CAWRVGAGNEQYF. As DNA, the CDR3 is TGTGCCTGGAGGGTCGGCGCAGGCAACGAGCAGTACTTC. V is TRBV30 and J is TRBJ2-7; no reliable D call. V lost 3 bases and J lost 5, with 14 bases in between. The CDR3 has 13 amino acids. Germline V gene data show CDR1 as GTSNPN and CDR2 as SVGIG (reference sequence).

This clone was recorded only once. This chain joins TRBV11-2 and TRBJ1-1; D is perhaps TRBD1 (5 bases). With 4 bases removed from V and 13 bases from J, the gap between germline ends came to 19 bases. This CDR3 is built from 13 residues. The V gene's germline CDR1 is SGHAT and CDR2 FQNNGV. The CDR3 nucleotides are TGTGCCAGCAGCTCACGACCCGGGACGATGGGTTTCTTT. It codes for CASSSRPGTMGFF. Supplemented by reference TRBV11-2 and TRBJ1-1, the full variable domain reads EAGVAQSPRYKIIEKRQSVAFWCNPISGHATLYWYQQILGQGPKLLIQFQNNGVVDDSQLPKDRFSAERLKGVDSTLKIQPAKLEDSAVYLCASSSRPGTMGFFGQGTRLTVV.

V and J are TRBV5-1 and TRBJ2-2; no reliable D call. Trimming cost V 1 base and J 1 base, with 11 bases left between them. CDR1 and CDR2 from the germline V gene are SGHRS and YFSETQ. This CDR3 region has 16 residues. CDR3 in DNA: TGCGCCAGCAGCTTGATGGCCGGTAGGAACACCGGGGAGCTGTTTTTT. Translating gives CASSLMAGRNTGELFF.

This clone came up once. The chain uses TRBV5-1 and TRBJ1-1; D may be TRBD1 (6 bases). The length of the CDR3 is 17 residues. Germline V CDR1 and CDR2: SGHRS, YFSETQ. V gave up 9 bases and J gave up 0 bases, with 24 bases separating them. The DNA for the CDR3 is TGCGCCACCACGAAGGAGGGGGGCATAGCCATGAACACTGAAGCTTTCTTT. Protein: CATTKEGGIAMNTEAFF.

The rearrangement links TRBV28 to TRBJ2-7; perhaps TRBD1 as D (6 bases). Germline loops: CDR1 MDHEN, CDR2 SYDVKM. V was pared by 6 bases and J by 4 bases, with 13 bases between. The CDR3 has 13 residues. CDR3 in DNA: TGTGCCAGCAGACAGGGTTTCGTGTACGAGCAGTACTTC. It is translated as CASRQGFVYEQYF.

The CDR3 DNA follows: TGTGCCAGCAGCTTGAGGCAGGACTATAATTGGAATCAGCCCCAGCATTTT. As protein: CASSLRQDYNWNQPQHF. The J gene is TRBJ1-5, the V gene TRBV5-8; D unclear. Trimming removed 1 base from V and 4 bases from J, with 18 bases in between. Germline V gene data show CDR1 as SGHTS and CDR2 as YDEGEE. This CDR3 region has 17 residues.

The rearrangement uses TRBV12-3 or TRBV12-4 and TRBJ1-2, with no clear D. The CDR3 contains 13 residues. V was shortened by 5 bases and J by 8 bases, with 15 bases between the two germline ends. The DNA for the CDR3 is TGTGCCAGCAGTCCCGGGTGGTTCAAAGGCTACACCTTC. Translated: CASSPGWFKGYTF.

The CDR3 here is CASETGGAGGYGYTF. The DNA for the CDR3 is TGTGCCAGCGAGACAGGGGGCGCTGGGGGCTATGGCTACACCTTC. V usage is TRBV28 and J usage is TRBJ1-2, with TRBD1 identical over 10 bases. J was trimmed by 4 bases and V by 8 bases; bases with no gene match: 10. The germline V gene encodes CDR1 MDHEN and CDR2 SYDVKM. This CDR3 spans 15 amino acids.

The chain links TRBV18 to TRBJ1-5; 8 nucleotides align to TRBD1. Germline V gene lookup returns CDR1 KGHSH and CDR2 LQKENI. The CDR3 covers 14 residues. Losses at the gene ends were 4 bases for V and 7 bases for J; bases not matched to a gene: 6. CDR3: CASSLGQGEQPQHF. The CDR3 DNA reads as TGTGCCAGCTCACTAGGACAGGGCGAACAGCCCCAGCATTTT.

The chain carries TRBV3-1 (or the pseudogene TRBV3-2) and TRBJ1-3; D is undetermined. The CDR3 length is 16 residues. Germline-derived CDR1 and CDR2 are LGHDT and YNNKEL (reference sequence). The V and J ends lost 2 bases and 0 bases respectively, with 11 bases between them. CDR3 amino acids: CASSQSPQSSGNTIYF. The CDR3 DNA is TGTGCCAGCAGCCAATCCCCCCAGAGCTCTGGAAACACCATATATTTT.

CDR3 in amino acids: CASSLAPTGRGFGSPLHF. Here the CDR3 DNA reads TGTGCCAGCAGTTTAGCCCCGACAGGGCGCGGGTTTGGTTCACCCCTCCACTTT. The V and J genes are TRBV28 and TRBJ1-6; TRBD1 aligns across 7 bases. The CDR3 contains 18 residues. CDR1 is MDHEN, CDR2 SYDVKM, per germline. The V segment lost 2 bases and the J segment 9 bases; nucleotides outside the gene matches: 16.

This clone was found a few times. The gene calls are TRBV7-9 and TRBJ1-3; D remains unclear. The V end lost 5 bases, the J end lost 0 bases, and 11 bases lay between the germline ends. Germline CDR1 is SEHNR and CDR2 is FQNEAQ (reference sequence). The CDR3 covers 15 residues. CDR3 sequence (DNA): TGTGCCAGCAGCCCCCTGGGGAGCTCTGGAAACACCATATATTTT. It specifies CASSPLGSSGNTIYF. Supplemented by reference TRBV7-9 and TRBJ1-3, the full variable domain reads DTGVSQNPRHKITKRGQNVTFRCDPISEHNRLYWYRQTLGQGPEFLTYFQNEAQLEKSRLLSDRFSAERPKGSFSTLEIQRTEQGDSAMYLCASSPLGSSGNTIYFGEGSWLTVV.

This rearrangement joins TRBV28 to TRBJ1-3, with 9 bases aligning to TRBD1. With V trimmed by 6 bases and J by 7 bases, 7 bases remained unmatched. From germline, CDR1 is MDHEN and CDR2 SYDVKM. This CDR3 is built from 14 residues. CDR3 amino acids: CASRSRDRANTIYF. The CDR3 DNA follows: TGTGCCAGCAGATCCCGGGACAGGGCGAACACCATATATTTT.

The chain uses TRBV15 and TRBJ1-2; 8 bases line up with TRBD1. The V and J ends lost 5 bases and 6 bases, in that order; junction bases with no gene match: 8. This CDR3 is 14 amino acids long. CDR1 is LNHNV and CDR2 is YYDKDF in the germline V gene (reference sequence). The CDR3 reads CATSPWTGRDGYTF. The CDR3 DNA sequence: TGTGCCACCAGCCCCTGGACAGGGAGGGATGGCTACACCTTC.

This clone was counted once. V and J are TRBV25-1 and TRBJ2-3; D not certain. The CDR3 covers 15 residues. V dropped 3 bases and J dropped 4 bases, with 14 bases sitting between them. The germline CDR1 and CDR2 sequences are MGHDK and SYGVNS. The DNA for the CDR3 is TGTGCCAGCAGTGATTTAGCACCCGCGGCAGATACGCAGTATTTT. Amino acids: CASSDLAPAADTQYF. Variable domain in full (rest from reference TRBV25-1 and TRBJ2-3): EADIYQTPRYLVIGTGKKITLECSQTMGHDKMYWYQQDPGMELHLIHYSYGVNSTEKGDLSSESTVSRIRTEHFPLTLESARPSHTSQYLCASSDLAPAADTQYFGPGTRLTVL.

The rearrangement joins TRBV7-9 to TRBJ1-1, with unresolved D. There are 13 residues in the CDR3. V lost 4 bases and J 0 bases, leaving 6 bases between the germline ends. In germline, CDR1 is SEHNR, CDR2 FQNEAQ (reference sequence). CDR3 protein: CASSYPLNTEAFF. DNA for the CDR3: TGTGCCAGCAGCTACCCTCTGAACACTGAAGCTTTCTTT.

The chain joins TRBV13 to TRBJ1-4; 7 bases map to TRBD1. The CDR3 contains 15 residues. V lost 6 bases, J lost 7 bases, and 11 bases stayed unmatched. Germline V gene sequence: CDR1 PRHDT, CDR2 FYEKMQ (reference sequence). The CDR3 DNA follows: TGTGCCAGCAGTACTAAAGGGGGCGCAAGTGAAAAACTGTTTTTT. It yields the protein CASSTKGGASEKLFF.

This clone was detected only once. The V call is TRBV30, the J call TRBJ2-1, with a tentative D call TRBD1 (6 bases). Trimming took 0 bases from V and 9 from J, leaving 12 bases between them. The CDR3 has 13 residues. Per the germline V gene, CDR1 is GTSNPN and CDR2 is SVGIG (reference sequence). This CDR3 reads CAWSVHRAVEQFF. The CDR3 DNA is TGTGCCTGGAGTGTACACAGGGCAGTTGAGCAGTTCTTC.

The chain recombines TRBV7-9 with TRBJ1-1; D not resolved. The CDR3 covers 13 residues. Trimming took 2 bases from V and 6 from J, leaving 10 bases between them. CDR1 is SEHNR, CDR2 FQNEAQ, per germline (reference sequence). The chain's CDR3 is CASSLKGEAEAFF. CDR3 in DNA: TGTGCCAGCAGCTTAAAGGGAGAGGCTGAAGCTTTCTTT.